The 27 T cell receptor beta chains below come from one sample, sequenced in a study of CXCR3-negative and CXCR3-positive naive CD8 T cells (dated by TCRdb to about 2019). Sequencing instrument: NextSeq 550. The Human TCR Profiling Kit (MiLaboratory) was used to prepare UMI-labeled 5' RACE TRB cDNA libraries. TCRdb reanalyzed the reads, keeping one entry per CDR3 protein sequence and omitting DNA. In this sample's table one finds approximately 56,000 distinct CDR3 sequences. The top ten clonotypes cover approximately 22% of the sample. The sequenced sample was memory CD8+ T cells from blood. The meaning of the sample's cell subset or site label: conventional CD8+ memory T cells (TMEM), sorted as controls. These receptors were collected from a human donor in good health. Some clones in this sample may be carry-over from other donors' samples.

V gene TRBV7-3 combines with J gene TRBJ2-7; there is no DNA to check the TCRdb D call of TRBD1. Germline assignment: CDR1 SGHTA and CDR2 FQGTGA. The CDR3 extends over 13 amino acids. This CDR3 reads CASSSGGGYEQYF.

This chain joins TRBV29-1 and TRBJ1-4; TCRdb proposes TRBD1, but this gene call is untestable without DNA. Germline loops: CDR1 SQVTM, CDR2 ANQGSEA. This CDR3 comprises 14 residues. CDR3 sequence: CSVEFQDGGEKLFF.

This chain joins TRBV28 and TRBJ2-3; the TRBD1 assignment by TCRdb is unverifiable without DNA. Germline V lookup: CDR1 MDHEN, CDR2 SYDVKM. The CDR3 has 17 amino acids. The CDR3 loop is CASSQKAGARGLEWQYF.

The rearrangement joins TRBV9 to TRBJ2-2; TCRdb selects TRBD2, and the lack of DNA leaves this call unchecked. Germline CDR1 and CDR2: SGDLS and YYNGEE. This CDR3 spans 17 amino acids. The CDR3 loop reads CASSAKPSGTNTGELFF.

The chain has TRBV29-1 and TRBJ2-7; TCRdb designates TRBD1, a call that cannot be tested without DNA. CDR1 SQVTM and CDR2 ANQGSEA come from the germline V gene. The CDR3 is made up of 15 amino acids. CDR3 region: CRQDGTDRSNYEQYF.

CDR3: CASSLFPGLPYEQYF. The V call is TRBV7-9, the J call TRBJ2-7; the TRBD2 assignment by TCRdb is unverifiable without DNA. The V gene's germline CDR1 is SEHNR and CDR2 FQNEAQ (reference sequence). This CDR3 contains 15 residues. Based on the CDR3 plus reference TRBV7-9 and TRBJ2-7, the full variable domain is DTGVSQNPRHKITKRGQNVTFRCDPISEHNRLYWYRQTLGQGPEFLTYFQNEAQLEKSRLLSDRFSAERPKGSFSTLEIQRTEQGDSAMYLCASSLFPGLPYEQYFGPGTRLTVT.

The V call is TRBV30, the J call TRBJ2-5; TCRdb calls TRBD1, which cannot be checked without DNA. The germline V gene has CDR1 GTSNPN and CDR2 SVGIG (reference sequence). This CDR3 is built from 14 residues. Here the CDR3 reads CAWMEQGDGETQYF.

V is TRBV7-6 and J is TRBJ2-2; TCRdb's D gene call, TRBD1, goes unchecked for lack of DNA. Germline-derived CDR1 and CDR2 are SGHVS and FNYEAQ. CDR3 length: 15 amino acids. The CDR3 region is CASSLGTDNTEELFF.

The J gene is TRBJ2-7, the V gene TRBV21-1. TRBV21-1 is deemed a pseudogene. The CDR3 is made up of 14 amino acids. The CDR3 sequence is CASSKGGCDYEQYF.

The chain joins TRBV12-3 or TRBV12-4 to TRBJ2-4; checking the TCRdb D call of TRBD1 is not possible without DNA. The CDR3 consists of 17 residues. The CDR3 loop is CASSFPAGQGTKNIQYF.

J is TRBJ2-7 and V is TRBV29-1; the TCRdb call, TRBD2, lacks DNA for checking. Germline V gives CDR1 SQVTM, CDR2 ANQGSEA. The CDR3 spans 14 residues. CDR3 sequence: CSVAQGGGPYEQYF.

The CDR3 is CASSRRDGYTDTQYF. This sequence joins TRBV5-5 and TRBJ2-3; TCRdb's assignment of TRBD1 cannot be checked, as there is no DNA. Germline V gives CDR1 SGHKS, CDR2 YYEKEE (reference sequence). The CDR3 has 15 amino acids.

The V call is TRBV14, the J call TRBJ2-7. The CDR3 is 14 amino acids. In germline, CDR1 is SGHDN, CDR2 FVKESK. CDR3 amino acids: CASSPRLGWDEQYF.

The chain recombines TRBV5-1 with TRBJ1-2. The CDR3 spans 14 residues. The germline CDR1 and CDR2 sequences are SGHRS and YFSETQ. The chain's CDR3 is CASSQAELAYGYTF.

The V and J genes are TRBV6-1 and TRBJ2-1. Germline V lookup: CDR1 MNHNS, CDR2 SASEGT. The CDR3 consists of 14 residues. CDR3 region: CASSSGNSYNEQFF.

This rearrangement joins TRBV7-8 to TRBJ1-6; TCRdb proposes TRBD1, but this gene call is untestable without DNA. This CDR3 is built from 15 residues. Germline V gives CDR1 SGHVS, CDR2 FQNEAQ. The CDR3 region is CASSPDINVGSPLHF. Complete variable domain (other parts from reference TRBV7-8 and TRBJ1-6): GAGVSQSPRYKVAKRGQDVALRCDPISGHVSLFWYQQALGQGPEFLTYFQNEAQLDKSGLPSDRFFAERPEGSVSTLKIQRTQQEDSAVYLCASSPDINVGSPLHFGNGTRLTVT.

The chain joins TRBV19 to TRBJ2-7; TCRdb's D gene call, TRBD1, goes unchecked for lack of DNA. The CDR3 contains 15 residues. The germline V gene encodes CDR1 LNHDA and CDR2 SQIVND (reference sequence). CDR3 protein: CASSIDMGGGYEQYF.

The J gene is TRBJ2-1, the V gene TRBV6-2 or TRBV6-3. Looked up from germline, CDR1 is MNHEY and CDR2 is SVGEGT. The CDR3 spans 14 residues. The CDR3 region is CASSYAGAFNEQFF.

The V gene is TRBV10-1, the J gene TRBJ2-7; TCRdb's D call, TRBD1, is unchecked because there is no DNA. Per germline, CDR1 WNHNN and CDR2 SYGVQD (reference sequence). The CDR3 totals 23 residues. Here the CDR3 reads CASKSRTSPSEKPPSPHTYEQYF.

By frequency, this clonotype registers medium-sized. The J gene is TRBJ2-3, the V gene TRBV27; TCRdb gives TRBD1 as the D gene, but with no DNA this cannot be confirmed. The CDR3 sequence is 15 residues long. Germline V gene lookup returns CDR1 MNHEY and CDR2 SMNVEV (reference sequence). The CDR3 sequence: CASSFTGGAVDTQYF.

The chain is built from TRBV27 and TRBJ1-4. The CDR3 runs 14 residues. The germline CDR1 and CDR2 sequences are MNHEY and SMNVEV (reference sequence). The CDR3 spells CASSLGLNNEKLFF.

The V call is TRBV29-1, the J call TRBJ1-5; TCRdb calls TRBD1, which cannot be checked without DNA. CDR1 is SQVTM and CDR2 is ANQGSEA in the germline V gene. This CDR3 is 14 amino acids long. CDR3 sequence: CSVAGTGDVQPQHF.

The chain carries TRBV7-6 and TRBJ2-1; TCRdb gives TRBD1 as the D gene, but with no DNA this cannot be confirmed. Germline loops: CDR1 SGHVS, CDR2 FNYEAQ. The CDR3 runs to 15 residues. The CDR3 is CASSSGTANYNEQFF.

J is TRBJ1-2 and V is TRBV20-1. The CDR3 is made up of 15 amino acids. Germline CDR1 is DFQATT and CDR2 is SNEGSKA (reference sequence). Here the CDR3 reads CSARDLGRANYGYTF.

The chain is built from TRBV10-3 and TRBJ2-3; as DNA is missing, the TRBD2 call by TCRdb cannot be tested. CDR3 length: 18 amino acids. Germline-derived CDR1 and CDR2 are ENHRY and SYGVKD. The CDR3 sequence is CAISELRLAGGPGDTQYF.

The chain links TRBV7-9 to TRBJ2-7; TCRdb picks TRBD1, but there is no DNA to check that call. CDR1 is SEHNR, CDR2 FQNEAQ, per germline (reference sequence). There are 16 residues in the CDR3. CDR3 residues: CASSAKSDRHSYEQYF. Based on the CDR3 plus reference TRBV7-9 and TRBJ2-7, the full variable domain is DTGVSQNPRHKITKRGQNVTFRCDPISEHNRLYWYRQTLGQGPEFLTYFQNEAQLEKSRLLSDRFSAERPKGSFSTLEIQRTEQGDSAMYLCASSAKSDRHSYEQYFGPGTRLTVT.

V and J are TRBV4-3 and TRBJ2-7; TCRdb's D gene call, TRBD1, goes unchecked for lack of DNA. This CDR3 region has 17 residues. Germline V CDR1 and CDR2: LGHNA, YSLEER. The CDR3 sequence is CASSQGVSRDSTYEQYF.